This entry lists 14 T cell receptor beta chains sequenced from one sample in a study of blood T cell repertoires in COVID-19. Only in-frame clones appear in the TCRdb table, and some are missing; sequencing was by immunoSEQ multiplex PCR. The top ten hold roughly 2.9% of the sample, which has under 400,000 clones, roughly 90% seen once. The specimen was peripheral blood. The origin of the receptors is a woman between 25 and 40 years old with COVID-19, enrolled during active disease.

The CDR3 protein is CASSPDSGTNEKLFF. CDR3 bases: TGCGCCAGCAGCCCTGACAGTGGAACTAATGAAAAACTGTTTTTT. The chain uses TRBV5-1 and TRBJ1-4, with D possibly being TRBD1 (5 bases). The V gene's germline CDR1 is SGHRS and CDR2 YFSETQ. The CDR3 has 15 residues. Between the trimmed V and J ends, which lost 4 bases and 1 base, there was a span of 11 bases.

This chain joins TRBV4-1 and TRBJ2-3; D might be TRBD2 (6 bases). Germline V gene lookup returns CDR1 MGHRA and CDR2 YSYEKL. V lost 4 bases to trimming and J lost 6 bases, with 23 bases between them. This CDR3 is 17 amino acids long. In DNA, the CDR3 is TGCGCCAGCAGCCTAGCCGGGACTTCGTACCCAAGGGATACGCAGTATTTT. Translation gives CASSLAGTSYPRDTQYF.

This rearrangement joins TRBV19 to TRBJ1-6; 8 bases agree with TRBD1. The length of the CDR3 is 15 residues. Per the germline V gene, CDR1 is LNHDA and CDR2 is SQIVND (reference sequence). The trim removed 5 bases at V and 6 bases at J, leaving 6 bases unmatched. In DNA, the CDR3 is TGTGCCAGTAGTGTCGGGACAGGCGCTAATTCACCCCTCCACTTT. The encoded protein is CASSVGTGANSPLHF.

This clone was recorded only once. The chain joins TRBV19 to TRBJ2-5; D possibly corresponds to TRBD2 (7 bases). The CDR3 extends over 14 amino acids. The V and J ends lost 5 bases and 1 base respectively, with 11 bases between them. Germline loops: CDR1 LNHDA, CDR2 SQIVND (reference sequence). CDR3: CASSGGGLQETQYF. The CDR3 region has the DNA TGTGCCAGTAGTGGCGGGGGCCTCCAAGAGACCCAGTACTTC.

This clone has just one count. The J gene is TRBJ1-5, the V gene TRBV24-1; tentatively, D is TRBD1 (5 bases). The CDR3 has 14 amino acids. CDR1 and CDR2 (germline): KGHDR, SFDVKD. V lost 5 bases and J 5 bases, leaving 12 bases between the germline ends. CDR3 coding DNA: TGTGCCACCAGTGGGTCCAGGGAATATCAGCCCCAGCATTTT. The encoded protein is CATSGSREYQPQHF.

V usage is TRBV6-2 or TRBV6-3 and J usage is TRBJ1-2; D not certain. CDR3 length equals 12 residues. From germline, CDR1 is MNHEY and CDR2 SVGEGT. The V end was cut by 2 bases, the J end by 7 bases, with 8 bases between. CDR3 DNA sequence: TGTGCCAGCAGTTACGAGGGTAGTGGCTACACCTTC. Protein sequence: CASSYEGSGYTF.

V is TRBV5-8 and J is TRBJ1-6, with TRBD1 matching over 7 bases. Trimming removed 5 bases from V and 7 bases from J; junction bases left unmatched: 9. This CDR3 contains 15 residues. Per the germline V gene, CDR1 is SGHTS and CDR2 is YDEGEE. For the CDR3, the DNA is TGTGCCAGCAGTCTTCACGGGACAGCCAATTCACCCCTCCACTTT. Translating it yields CASSLHGTANSPLHF.

The CDR3 sequence is CASSTDRGGEKLFF. CDR3 sequence (DNA): TGTGCCAGCAGCACGGACAGGGGTGGGGAAAAACTGTTTTTT. The J gene is TRBJ1-4, the V gene TRBV5-4, with 9 bases matching TRBD1. The germline gives CDR1 SGHNT, CDR2 YYREEE (reference sequence). V dropped 4 bases and J dropped 8; count of bases not matched to a gene: 6. The CDR3 consists of 14 residues.

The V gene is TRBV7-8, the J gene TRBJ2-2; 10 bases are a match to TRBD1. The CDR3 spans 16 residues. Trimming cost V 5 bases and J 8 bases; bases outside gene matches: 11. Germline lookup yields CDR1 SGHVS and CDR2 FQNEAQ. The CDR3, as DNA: TGTGCCAGCAGCATAACCGGGACAGGGGTCGGTGGGGAGCTGTTTTTT. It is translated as CASSITGTGVGGELFF.

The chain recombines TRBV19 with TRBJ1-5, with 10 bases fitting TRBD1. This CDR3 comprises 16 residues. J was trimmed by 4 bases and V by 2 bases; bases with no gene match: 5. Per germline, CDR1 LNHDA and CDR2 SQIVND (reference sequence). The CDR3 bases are TGTGCCAGTAGTATACCCCGGGGACAGGGGAATCAGCCCCAGCATTTT. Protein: CASSIPRGQGNQPQHF.

CDR3 bases: TGTGCCAGCAGTTTAATCGGAAGGTTGGCAGCGGGCTACGAGCAGTACTTC. Encoded protein: CASSLIGRLAAGYEQYF. The V and J genes are TRBV27 and TRBJ2-7; D might be TRBD2 (6 bases). The V and J ends lost 2 bases and 3 bases respectively, with 20 bases between them. Germline V gene data show CDR1 as MNHEY and CDR2 as SMNVEV (reference sequence). The CDR3 is made up of 17 amino acids.

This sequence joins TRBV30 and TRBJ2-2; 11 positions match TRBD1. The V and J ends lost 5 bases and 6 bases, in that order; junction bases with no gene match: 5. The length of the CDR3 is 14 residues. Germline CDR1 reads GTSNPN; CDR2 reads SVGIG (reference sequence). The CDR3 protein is CAWRDRGRAGELFF. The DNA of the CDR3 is TGTGCCTGGCGGGACAGGGGGAGGGCCGGGGAGCTGTTTTTT. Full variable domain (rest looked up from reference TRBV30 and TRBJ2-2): SQTIHQWPATLVQPVGSPLSLECTVEGTSNPNLYWYRQAAGRGLQLLFYSVGIGQISSEVPQNLSASRPQDRQFILSSKKLLLSDSGFYLCAWRDRGRAGELFFGEGSRLTVL.

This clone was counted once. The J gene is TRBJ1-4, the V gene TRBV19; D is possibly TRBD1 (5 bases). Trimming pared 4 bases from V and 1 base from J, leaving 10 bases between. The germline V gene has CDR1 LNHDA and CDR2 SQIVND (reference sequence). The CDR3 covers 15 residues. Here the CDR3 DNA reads TGTGCCAGTAGTACCAGACAGTTAACTAATGAAAAACTGTTTTTT. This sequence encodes CASSTRQLTNEKLFF.

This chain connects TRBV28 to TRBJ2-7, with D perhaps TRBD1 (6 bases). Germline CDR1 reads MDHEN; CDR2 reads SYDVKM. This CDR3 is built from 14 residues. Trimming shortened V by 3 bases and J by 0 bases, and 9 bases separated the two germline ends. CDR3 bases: TGTGCCAGCAGTTTTGAAGGGGGCTCCTACGAGCAGTACTTC. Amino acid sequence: CASSFEGGSYEQYF.